This TCR beta chain was identified in a study of cytomegalovirus exposure and HLA in healthy donors. Comment on this clone: Its antigen is not known.

The PCR ran on 60 Vbeta and 13 Jbeta primers. Libraries were prepared by immunoSEQ multiplex PCR; TCRdb keeps only in-frame clonotypes and omits some of them. The repertoire consists of about 200,000 clones, with about 86% occurring once and the leading ten covering approximately 0.31%. Nominally healthy donors provided the samples, though records likely missed some immune exposures. V lost 0 bases to trimming and J lost 5 bases; unmatched junction nucleotides: 11. The CDR3 is 17 amino acids. Germline assignment: CDR1 LGHNA and CDR2 YNFKEQ. Study-level results: Some V segments (TRBV6-2 and TRBV6-3 among them) were excluded as indistinguishable. Most likely, a cluster of highly shared sequence variants arose as a sequencing artifact.

V gene TRBV4-2 combines with J gene TRBJ1-2; TRBD1 aligns across 8 bases. What was sequenced was PBMCs. The sequence derives from a woman in her thirties in good health and CMV-seronegative. The CDR3 sequence: CASSQDPLPQGEYGYTF. CDR3 nucleotide sequence: TGTGCCAGCAGCCAAGACCCACTTCCACAGGGGGAATATGGCTACACCTTC.